These 2 T cell receptor beta chains share one sample of origin, sequenced in a study of blood T cell repertoires in COVID-19. Method: immunoSEQ multiplex PCR; TCRdb's copy keeps in-frame clones and lacks some. The profile shows 170,000 or so clones, around 87% of them singletons. The sample was peripheral blood. The receptors come from a man in his sixties with COVID-19, enrolled during active disease.

The chain has TRBV16 and TRBJ1-2, with D possibly TRBD1 on 5 matching bases. V was shortened by 2 bases and J by 3 bases, with 25 bases between the two germline ends. This CDR3 contains 19 residues. The germline CDR1 and CDR2 sequences are KGHSY and FQNENV. CDR3 loop: CASSQVSRDYMNPDYGYTF. In DNA form, the CDR3 reads TGTGCCAGCAGCCAAGTTAGCCGGGACTATATGAACCCAGACTATGGCTACACCTTC.

The chain couples TRBV9 to TRBJ2-5; the match to TRBD2 covers 12 bases. The CDR3 consists of 19 residues. Germline V gives CDR1 SGDLS, CDR2 YYNGEE. J gave up 2 bases and V 3 bases, and 14 bases lay outside the gene matches. The CDR3 DNA follows: TGTGCCAGCAGCGCAACGGGGGGTCTAGCGGGAGGGTATCAAGAGACCCAGTACTTC. As protein: CASSATGGLAGGYQETQYF.